The 12 T cell receptor beta chains reported below all come from one sample, sequenced in a study of T cells in Graves' hyperthyroidism and ophthalmopathy. RNA transcripts gave rise to amplified TCR beta CDR3 regions. An initial round of RT-PCR targeting the TCR CDR3 relied on the HTBI primer set. TCRdb re-analysed the multiplex PCR reads in MiXCR, keeping a single row per CDR3 protein. Here the sample spans 500,000 to 750,000 distinct CDR3 sequences, around 45% being singletons. Sequenced material: peripheral blood or thyroid tissue (not recorded which). These receptors all stem from a woman under 30 with Graves' hyperthyroidism.

This clonotype has ten or more counts. The chain recombines TRBV25-1 with TRBJ1-4; D might be TRBD1 (5 bases). Trimming removed 8 bases from V and 6 bases from J, with 13 bases in between. Germline loops: CDR1 MGHDK, CDR2 SYGVNS. The CDR3 totals 13 residues. The CDR3 nucleotides are TGTGCCAGCGCGGGGGACGGGGATGAAAAACTGTTTTTT. Its translation is CASAGDGDEKLFF.

This clonotype was observed many times. The chain has TRBV2 and TRBJ1-5, with 9 bases that match TRBD1. The CDR3 totals 15 residues. Trimming cost V 7 bases and J 5 bases; bases outside gene matches: 9. The germline V gene encodes CDR1 SNHLY and CDR2 FYNNEI. The chain's CDR3 is CASNYRGTGYQPQHF. In DNA, the CDR3 is TGTGCCAGCAACTATCGGGGGACAGGGTATCAGCCCCAGCATTTT.

The chain couples TRBV5-6 to TRBJ1-2, with D perhaps TRBD1 (5 bases). The CDR3 contains 14 residues. Trimming cost V 0 bases and J 7 bases, with 13 bases left between them. Germline V gene data show CDR1 as SGHDT and CDR2 as YYEEEE. CDR3 in DNA: TGTGCCAGCAGCTTGGCGTCCGACAGTGGTGGCTACACCTTC. Amino acid sequence: CASSLASDSGGYTF.

This clonotype was detected many times. The gene calls are TRBV9 and TRBJ1-2; no reliable D call. The ends were cut back, 0 bases at V and 4 bases at J, with 10 bases in the middle. From germline, CDR1 is SGDLS and CDR2 YYNGEE. This CDR3 spans 14 amino acids. The CDR3, as DNA: TGTGCCAGCAGCGTAGTAAGGACCGGCTATGGCTACACCTTC. Translated: CASSVVRTGYGYTF.

The sample holds a few counts of this clonotype. The chain employs TRBV2 and TRBJ2-7, with 12 bases aligning to TRBD1. This CDR3 comprises 16 residues. Trimming took 2 bases from V and 5 from J; bases not matched to a gene: 7. CDR1 is SNHLY, CDR2 FYNNEI, per germline. The CDR3 loop reads CASSELGQGARDEQYF. The CDR3 DNA reads as TGTGCCAGCAGTGAACTGGGACAGGGGGCTCGGGACGAGCAGTACTTC.

This clonotype was recorded at least ten times. The V call is TRBV20-1, the J call TRBJ1-6, with D hard to call. Germline loops: CDR1 DFQATT, CDR2 SNEGSKA (reference sequence). The CDR3 is 15 residues long. V lost 0 bases and J lost 8, with 14 bases in between. In DNA, the CDR3 is TGCAGTGCTAGAGAACGGCGGCCTTGGGATTCACCCCTCCACTTT. This gives the protein CSARERRPWDSPLHF.

This clonotype was observed many times. V gene TRBV7-8 combines with J gene TRBJ1-2; D may be TRBD1 (5 bases). Germline CDR1 is SGHVS and CDR2 is FQNEAQ. The CDR3 has 14 residues. Trimming shortened V by 5 bases and J by 4 bases, and 14 bases separated the two germline ends. In nucleotides, the CDR3 is TGTGCCAGCAGCAGCCGGGACCGCGTCTATGGCTACACCTTC. Translation gives CASSSRDRVYGYTF.

The V and J genes are TRBV2 and TRBJ2-2; TRBD1 matches 11 bases. The V and J ends lost 6 bases and 1 base, in that order; junction bases with no gene match: 4. The CDR3 has 16 amino acids. The germline gives CDR1 SNHLY, CDR2 FYNNEI. The CDR3 coding sequence is TGTGCCAGCAGCGCAGGGACAGGGGGGAACACCGGGGAGCTGTTTTTT. Translating it yields CASSAGTGGNTGELFF.

V usage is TRBV7-2 and J usage is TRBJ2-5, with D perhaps assigned TRBD1 or TRBD2 (5 bases each). Trimming cost V 5 bases and J 5 bases, with 15 bases left between them. Germline loops: CDR1 SGHTA, CDR2 FQGNSA. CDR3 length: 14 amino acids. The CDR3 nucleotides read TGTGCCAGCAGCCCCCCCGAGGGGCGGGAGACCCAGTACTTC. As protein: CASSPPEGRETQYF.

This clonotype was seen repeatedly, ten times or more. This chain joins TRBV7-8 and TRBJ2-7; 7 bases line up with TRBD1. J lost 5 bases, V lost 5 bases, and 15 bases had no gene match. The V gene's germline CDR1 is SGHVS and CDR2 FQNEAQ. The CDR3 spans 16 residues. This CDR3 is CASSTRRQGRYDEQYF. The CDR3 DNA is TGTGCCAGCAGCACCCGCCGACAGGGAAGGTACGACGAGCAGTACTTC.

The chain is built from TRBV2 and TRBJ2-1, with TRBD2 as a possible D gene (6 bases). The CDR3 spans 15 residues. The germline CDR1 and CDR2 sequences are SNHLY and FYNNEI. V lost 9 bases and J 0 bases, leaving 15 bases between the germline ends. Here the CDR3 DNA reads TGTGCCAGTGGGGGGAGCGACCTCTCCTACAATGAGCAGTTCTTC. As protein: CASGGSDLSYNEQFF.

This clonotype was found a few times. The CDR3 DNA is TGTGCCATCAGCAATCCCATTGGCGGGTTCTACGAGCAGTACTTC. Its translation: CAISNPIGGFYEQYF. This chain connects TRBV10-3 to TRBJ2-7; the D gene is possibly TRBD2 (5 bases). The V end lost 6 bases, the J end lost 3 bases, and 18 bases lay between the germline ends. Looked up from germline, CDR1 is ENHRY and CDR2 is SYGVKD. This CDR3 has 15 residues.